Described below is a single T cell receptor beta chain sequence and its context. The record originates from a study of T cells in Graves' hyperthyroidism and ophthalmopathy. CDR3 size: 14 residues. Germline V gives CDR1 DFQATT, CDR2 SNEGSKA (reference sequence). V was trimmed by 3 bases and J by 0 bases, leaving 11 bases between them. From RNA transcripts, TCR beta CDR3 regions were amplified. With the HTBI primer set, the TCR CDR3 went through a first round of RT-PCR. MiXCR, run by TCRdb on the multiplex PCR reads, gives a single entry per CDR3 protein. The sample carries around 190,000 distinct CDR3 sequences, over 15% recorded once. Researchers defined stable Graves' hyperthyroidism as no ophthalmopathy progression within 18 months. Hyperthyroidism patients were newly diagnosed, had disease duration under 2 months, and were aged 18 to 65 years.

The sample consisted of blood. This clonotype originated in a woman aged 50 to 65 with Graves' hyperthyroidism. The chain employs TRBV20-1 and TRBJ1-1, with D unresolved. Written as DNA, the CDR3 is TGCAGTGCTAGTTTGACCCCTCTGAACACTGAAGCTTTCTTT. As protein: CSASLTPLNTEAFF.